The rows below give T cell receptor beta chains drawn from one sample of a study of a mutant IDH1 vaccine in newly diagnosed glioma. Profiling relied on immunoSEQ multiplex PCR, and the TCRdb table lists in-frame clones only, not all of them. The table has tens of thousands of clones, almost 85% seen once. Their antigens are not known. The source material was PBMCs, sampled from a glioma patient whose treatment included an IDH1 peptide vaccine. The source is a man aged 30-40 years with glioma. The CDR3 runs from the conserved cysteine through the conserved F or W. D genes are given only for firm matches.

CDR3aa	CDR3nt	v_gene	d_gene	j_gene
CASSSPGQGGKTQYF	TGTGCCAGCAGCTCACCGGGACAGGGGGGAAAGACCCAGTACTTC	TRBV5-8	TRBD1	TRBJ2-5
CASSQGQGSYEQYF	TGTGCCAGCAGCCAAGGGCAGGGGAGCTACGAGCAGTACTTC	TRBV4-2	NA	TRBJ2-7
CALYPYERESSDTQYF	TGTGCCTTATACCCGTACGAGCGGGAGTCTTCAGATACGCAGTATTTT	TRBV30	TRBD2	TRBJ2-3
CASSSRGPAYEQYF	TGTGCCAGTAGTTCCCGGGGACCTGCCTACGAGCAGTACTTC	TRBV19	NA	TRBJ2-7
CASSEARRGNTEAFF	TGTGCCAGCAGTGAAGCGCGTCGGGGGAACACTGAAGCTTTCTTT	TRBV6-1	NA	TRBJ1-1
CASSIVRVNTGELFF	TGTGCCAGTAGTATTGTCAGGGTGAACACCGGGGAGCTGTTTTTT	TRBV19	NA	TRBJ2-2
CASSLGSYEQYF	TGTGCCAGCAGCCTGGGGAGTTACGAGCAGTACTTC	TRBV7-9	NA	TRBJ2-7
CASSPRPGGSEETQYF	TGCGCCAGCAGCCCTCGACCCGGTGGAAGCGAAGAGACCCAGTACTTC	TRBV5-1	NA	TRBJ2-5
CASTGQLNTEAFF	TGCGCCAGCACGGGACAACTGAACACTGAAGCTTTCTTT	TRBV10-1	NA	TRBJ1-1
CASSLEDMGNYGYTF	TGCGCCAGCAGCTTGGAGGATATGGGTAACTATGGCTACACCTTC	TRBV5-1	NA	TRBJ1-2